Below, 13 T cell receptor beta chains from the same sample are listed, as sequenced in a study of blood T cell repertoires in COVID-19. The method was immunoSEQ multiplex PCR; TCRdb's version includes in-frame clones alone and lacks a portion of them. Among about 280,000 clones listed, 80% to 90% were seen once. Sequencing used peripheral blood. The receptor set was obtained from a woman aged 70-85 years with acute or convalescent COVID-19.

This chain joins TRBV19 and TRBJ2-2, with D maybe TRBD2 (6 bases). V lost 11 bases and J lost 5, with 15 bases in between. Germline V gives CDR1 LNHDA, CDR2 SQIVND (reference sequence). The CDR3 spans 13 residues. The CDR3 DNA reads TGTGCCCCGAGGAGGGTTTGGACCGGGGAGCTGTTTTTT. This translates into CAPRRVWTGELFF. Looking up the rest from reference TRBV19 and TRBJ2-2 gives the full variable domain: DGGITQSPKYLFRKEGQNVTLSCEQNLNHDAMYWYRQDPGQGLRLIYYSQIVNDFQKGDIAEGYSVSREKKESFPLTVTSAQKNPTAFYLCAPRRVWTGELFFGEGSRLTVL.

The rearrangement uses TRBV5-5 and TRBJ1-5, with D hard to call. CDR3 length equals 14 residues. The germline CDR1 and CDR2 sequences are SGHKS and YYEKEE (reference sequence). V dropped 1 base and J dropped 6 bases, with 11 bases sitting between them. This CDR3 reads CASSLQAGAQPQHF. Written as DNA, the CDR3 is TGTGCCAGCAGCTTGCAGGCGGGCGCTCAGCCCCAGCATTTT.

The chain has TRBV6-5 and TRBJ1-2; the D gene is possibly TRBD1 (5 bases). Trimming took 10 bases from V and 0 from J, leaving 12 bases between them. The V gene's germline CDR1 is MNHEY and CDR2 SVGAGI. This CDR3 contains 13 residues. The DNA for the CDR3 is TGTGCCACTTCGACAGCCACTAACTATGGCTACACCTTC. It translates to CATSTATNYGYTF.

The rearrangement joins TRBV6-6 to TRBJ2-5; 7 bases are shared with TRBD1. The CDR3 has 14 residues. Per germline, CDR1 MNHNY and CDR2 SVGAGI (reference sequence). The junction had 4 bases not matched to a gene; V was cut back by 5 bases and J by 1 base. The CDR3: CASSQGQFQETQYF. The CDR3 nucleotides are TGTGCCAGCAGTCAGGGACAGTTCCAAGAGACCCAGTACTTC.

The rearrangement joins TRBV5-5 to TRBJ2-7; no definite D call. In germline, CDR1 is SGHKS, CDR2 YYEKEE (reference sequence). The CDR3 is 13 amino acids. V lost 4 bases and J 4 bases, leaving 12 bases between the germline ends. DNA of the CDR3: TGTGCCAGCAGCCTCCCGGGTCTTTACGAGCAGTACTTC. It codes for CASSLPGLYEQYF. Full variable domain (rest looked up from reference TRBV5-5 and TRBJ2-7): DAGVTQSPTHLIKTRGQQVTLRCSPISGHKSVSWYQQVLGQGPQFIFQYYEKEERGRGNFPDRFSARQFPNYSSELNVNALLLGDSALYLCASSLPGLYEQYFGPGTRLTVT.

The chain is built from TRBV5-4 and TRBJ2-2; 9 bases agree with TRBD1. From germline, CDR1 is SGHNT and CDR2 YYREEE (reference sequence). This CDR3 has 14 amino acids. Unmatched junction bases numbered 5, after V lost 6 bases and J lost 5 bases. This CDR3 reads CASTKDRGTGELFF. In DNA form, the CDR3 reads TGTGCCAGCACGAAGGACAGGGGTACCGGGGAGCTGTTTTTT. Full variable domain (rest looked up from reference TRBV5-4 and TRBJ2-2): ETGVTQSPTHLIKTRGQQVTLRCSSQSGHNTVSWYQQALGQGPQFIFQYYREEENGRGNFPPRFSGLQFPNYSSELNVNALELDDSALYLCASTKDRGTGELFFGEGSRLTVL.

Notes on this clone: This CDR3 is also generated by other DNA sequences in the sample. The rearrangement links TRBV5-4 to TRBJ2-1; D perhaps matches TRBD1 (5 bases). This CDR3 is 15 amino acids long. The V gene lost 0 bases and the J gene lost 0 bases, with 7 bases spanning the gap. Germline CDR1 SGHNT, CDR2 YYREEE (reference sequence). In DNA form, the CDR3 reads TGTGCCAGCAGCTTGGGACAGAGCTCCTACAATGAGCAGTTCTTC. It is translated as CASSLGQSSYNEQFF.

The V gene is TRBV7-2, the J gene TRBJ1-5; 9 bases match TRBD1. V lost 0 bases to trimming and J lost 8 bases; unmatched junction nucleotides: 5. Germline V CDR1 and CDR2: SGHTA, FQGNSA. This CDR3 has 15 amino acids. CDR3 sequence (DNA): TGTGCCAGCAGCTTAGCGCCGGGACAGGGAAAGCCCCAGCATTTT. Translated: CASSLAPGQGKPQHF.

This clone was observed a few times. The chain carries TRBV21-1 and TRBJ1-1. TRBV21-1 is designated a pseudogene. The CDR3 has 15 amino acids. The CDR3 sequence: CASSKVAGKNTEAFF. CDR3 DNA: TGTGCCAGCAGCAAAGTTGCCGGGAAGAACACTGAAGCTTTCTTT.

V usage is TRBV5-1 and J usage is TRBJ2-7; unclear D gene. The germline gives CDR1 SGHRS, CDR2 YFSETQ. Deletions cut 0 bases from V and 0 bases from J, with 4 bases between. There are 13 residues in the CDR3. CDR3 residues: CASSLDTSYEQYF. For the CDR3, the DNA is TGCGCCAGCAGCTTGGACACCTCCTACGAGCAGTACTTC.

This chain links TRBV6-5 with TRBJ1-1; the D gene is possibly TRBD1 (5 bases). Trimming pared 10 bases from V and 0 bases from J, leaving 12 bases between. Germline CDR1 and CDR2: MNHEY and SVGAGI. This CDR3 is 13 amino acids long. The CDR3 DNA reads TGTGCCACCAGCGACAGCATGAACACTGAAGCTTTCTTT. Amino acid sequence: CATSDSMNTEAFF.

This clone was observed a few times. The rearrangement uses TRBV28 and TRBJ2-7, with D unresolved. The germline V gene encodes CDR1 MDHEN and CDR2 SYDVKM. V shed 10 bases and J shed 2 bases, with 15 bases lying between them. The CDR3 runs 13 residues. The CDR3 protein is CATKTPKTYEQYF. For the CDR3, the DNA is TGTGCCACCAAAACTCCAAAAACCTACGAGCAGTACTTC.

The rearrangement links TRBV6-4 to TRBJ2-1; D possibly corresponds to TRBD1 (5 bases). From germline, CDR1 is MRHNA and CDR2 SNTAGT. V lost 0 bases, J lost 5 bases, and 14 bases lay in between. This CDR3 region has 16 residues. Written as DNA, the CDR3 is TGTGCCAGCAGTGACTCGATAGGTAGGGGCCACAATGAGCAGTTCTTC. Translation gives CASSDSIGRGHNEQFF.